Listed below are T cell receptor beta chains from one sample, sequenced in a study of T cells in Graves' hyperthyroidism and ophthalmopathy. TCRdb independently ran MiXCR on the multiplex PCR reads; one entry per CDR3 protein. The sample lists under 750,000 distinct CDR3 sequences; roughly 20% were seen once. The specimen sequenced was blood. The receptors come from a woman aged 45 to 65 with Graves' hyperthyroidism that later progressed to Graves' ophthalmopathy. Both conserved end residues are part of each CDR3. The D gene is left open where the match is weak. Clone size is not always given. Where it is, it says once, few, many or a class for expanded clones.

cdr3_nt: TGCAGTGCTAGACTTCCAGGGGGCTCTGGCTACACCTTC
cdr3_aa: CSARLPGGSGYTF
j_call: TRBJ1-2
v_call: TRBV20-1
clone_size: many
d_call: TRBD1

cdr3_nt: TGTGCCAGCAGCTGGGAGAACTACAATGAGCAGTTCTTC
cdr3_aa: CASSWENYNEQFF
j_call: TRBJ2-1
v_call: TRBV7-9
clone_size: -
d_call: -

cdr3_nt: TGTGCCAGCAGTCCCGGGACTAGCGGATTAGATACGCAGTATTTT
cdr3_aa: CASSPGTSGLDTQYF
j_call: TRBJ2-3
v_call: TRBV7-3
clone_size: -
d_call: TRBD2

cdr3_nt: TGTGCCAGCAGCCAGCTAGCGGGGGGTCCGAACACCGGGGAGCTGTTTTTT
cdr3_aa: CASSQLAGGPNTGELFF
j_call: TRBJ2-2
v_call: TRBV4-2
clone_size: -
d_call: TRBD2

cdr3_nt: TGTGCCAGCAGCCAATGGACGGGACAGGTCGGCCAAGAGACCCAGTACTTC
cdr3_aa: CASSQWTGQVGQETQYF
j_call: TRBJ2-5
v_call: TRBV4-2
clone_size: many
d_call: TRBD1

cdr3_nt: TGCAGTGCTAGCCTCTGGGATGAAGAGACCCAGTACTTC
cdr3_aa: CSASLWDEETQYF
j_call: TRBJ2-5
v_call: TRBV20-1
clone_size: many
d_call: -

cdr3_nt: TGCAGCGTTGAAGAGGAGGATTGGGACATTCAGTACTTC
cdr3_aa: CSVEEEDWDIQYF
j_call: TRBJ2-4
v_call: TRBV29-1
clone_size: many
d_call: -

cdr3_nt: TGTGCCAGCAGTGAAGAGCAGGGGTTATGGCAGCCCCAGCATTTT
cdr3_aa: CASSEEQGLWQPQHF
j_call: TRBJ1-5
v_call: TRBV6-1
clone_size: many
d_call: -

cdr3_nt: TGTGCCAGCAGCAGAGAGGGGAGGGGAGTAGGTGGAAACACCATATATTTT
cdr3_aa: CASSREGRGVGGNTIYF
j_call: TRBJ1-3
v_call: TRBV7-8
clone_size: -
d_call: -

cdr3_nt: TGCAGTGCTGTGCCCCCAGGGGCGAGGAACAATGAGCAGTTCTTC
cdr3_aa: CSAVPPGARNNEQFF
j_call: TRBJ2-1
v_call: TRBV20-1
clone_size: few
d_call: -

cdr3_nt: TGTGCCAGCAGCGTAGGTTCTGGTGGCGTAAACACCATATATTTT
cdr3_aa: CASSVGSGGVNTIYF
j_call: TRBJ1-3
v_call: TRBV9
clone_size: few
d_call: -

cdr3_nt: TGTGCCAGCAGTTTCGGGGTTGATACGCAGTATTTT
cdr3_aa: CASSFGVDTQYF
j_call: TRBJ2-3
v_call: TRBV2
clone_size: many
d_call: -

cdr3_nt: TGTGCCAGTAGTTACCTGCTTCAAGGGGGTGATGACAATGAGCAGTTCTTC
cdr3_aa: CASSYLLQGGDDNEQFF
j_call: TRBJ2-1
v_call: TRBV19
clone_size: -
d_call: -

cdr3_nt: TGTGCCAGCAGTGAAGGCGGGCAAGGGGAGACCCAGTACTTC
cdr3_aa: CASSEGGQGETQYF
j_call: TRBJ2-5
v_call: TRBV2
clone_size: many
d_call: -

cdr3_nt: TGTGCCAGCAGCCTGAACCGGGACAGGTGGAGCGAGCAGTACTTC
cdr3_aa: CASSLNRDRWSEQYF
j_call: TRBJ2-7
v_call: TRBV7-2
clone_size: few
d_call: TRBD1

cdr3_nt: TGCGCCAGCAGCTTGGGAGGCCGACTCAATCAGCCCCAGCATTTT
cdr3_aa: CASSLGGRLNQPQHF
j_call: TRBJ1-5
v_call: TRBV5-1
clone_size: -
d_call: -

cdr3_nt: TGCGCCAGCAGCGTGGGACAGCAAAAGGTCACAGATACGCAGTATTTT
cdr3_aa: CASSVGQQKVTDTQYF
j_call: TRBJ2-3
v_call: TRBV5-1
clone_size: many
d_call: TRBD1

cdr3_nt: TGTGCCAGCAGTTATCGGGGGTCCCTCACCGGGGAGCTGTTTTTT
cdr3_aa: CASSYRGSLTGELFF
j_call: TRBJ2-2
v_call: TRBV6-1
clone_size: few
d_call: -

cdr3_nt: TGTGCCAGCAGTTCCGGGGGGGGGGACAGACTCAACTATGGCTACACCTTC
cdr3_aa: CASSSGGGDRLNYGYTF
j_call: TRBJ1-2
v_call: TRBV27
clone_size: -
d_call: TRBD1

cdr3_nt: TGTGCCAGCAGCTTACTTGGTGAAGGGAACACTGAAGCTTTCTTT
cdr3_aa: CASSLLGEGNTEAFF
j_call: TRBJ1-1
v_call: TRBV11-2
clone_size: once
d_call: -

cdr3_nt: TGTGCCAGCAGCCAAGTAGATGACTACACCTTC
cdr3_aa: CASSQVDDYTF
j_call: TRBJ1-2
v_call: TRBV3-1
clone_size: many
d_call: -

cdr3_nt: TGTGCCAGCAGCCAAGATGGCAGGGGGCCTCAGCCCCAGCATTTT
cdr3_aa: CASSQDGRGPQPQHF
j_call: TRBJ1-5
v_call: TRBV3-1
clone_size: many
d_call: TRBD1

cdr3_nt: TGCAGTGCCCCTCCGGGAGCGGGGCAAGAGACCCAGTACTTC
cdr3_aa: CSAPPGAGQETQYF
j_call: TRBJ2-5
v_call: TRBV20-1
clone_size: many
d_call: TRBD2

cdr3_nt: TGCGCCAGCAGCCAAGATGGTTCTAGCGGGGGGTTCGGGGAGCTGTTTTTT
cdr3_aa: CASSQDGSSGGFGELFF
j_call: TRBJ2-2
v_call: TRBV4-1
clone_size: few
d_call: TRBD2

cdr3_nt: TGTGCCAGCAGCTTAGCCGGGACAGGGTTTACTGAAGCTTTCTTT
cdr3_aa: CASSLAGTGFTEAFF
j_call: TRBJ1-1
v_call: TRBV7-8
clone_size: many
d_call: TRBD1

cdr3_nt: TGTGCCAGCAGCTCCGGGACCCCTTATAATTCACCCCTCCACTTT
cdr3_aa: CASSSGTPYNSPLHF
j_call: TRBJ1-6
v_call: TRBV7-3
clone_size: -
d_call: -

cdr3_nt: TGTGCCAGCAGCTCTCTAGCGGGGGCAGAGACCCAGTACTTC
cdr3_aa: CASSSLAGAETQYF
j_call: TRBJ2-5
v_call: TRBV2
clone_size: many
d_call: TRBD2

cdr3_nt: TGTGCCAGCAGCTCGGAGACTAGCGGGGTAGTCTATGAGCAGTTCTTC
cdr3_aa: CASSSETSGVVYEQFF
j_call: TRBJ2-1
v_call: TRBV7-3
clone_size: -
d_call: TRBD2

cdr3_nt: TGTGCCAGCAGCCAAGCCACAGGGGTCGGGGAGACCCAGTACTTC
cdr3_aa: CASSQATGVGETQYF
j_call: TRBJ2-5
v_call: TRBV4-2
clone_size: -
d_call: TRBD1

cdr3_nt: TGTGCCAGCAGCTTGCAGGGAGGCAATGAGCAGTTCTTC
cdr3_aa: CASSLQGGNEQFF
j_call: TRBJ2-1
v_call: TRBV5-4
clone_size: -
d_call: -

cdr3_nt: TGTGCCAGCAGGCCCCCGGGACAATACATGAACACTGAAGCTTTCTTT
cdr3_aa: CASRPPGQYMNTEAFF
j_call: TRBJ1-1
v_call: TRBV3-1
clone_size: -
d_call: -

cdr3_nt: TGTGCCAGCAGTGAATTCGTCATTGGGGACGGTGAAGAGACCCGGTACTTC
cdr3_aa: CASSEFVIGDGEETRYF
j_call: TRBJ2-5
v_call: TRBV6-1
clone_size: -
d_call: -

cdr3_nt: TGTGCCAGCAGTTCTCTAGCGGGGGTTCCCACCGGGGAGCTGTTTTTT
cdr3_aa: CASSSLAGVPTGELFF
j_call: TRBJ2-2
v_call: TRBV12-3/TRBV12-4
clone_size: -
d_call: TRBD2

cdr3_nt: TGTGCCAGCAGCTTGGTGGGGGGGTCTGAGACTGAAGCTTTCTTT
cdr3_aa: CASSLVGGSETEAFF
j_call: TRBJ1-1
v_call: TRBV5-6
clone_size: -
d_call: -

cdr3_nt: TGTGCCAGCAGCCAAGCGGGGATAACAGATACGCAGTATTTT
cdr3_aa: CASSQAGITDTQYF
j_call: TRBJ2-3
v_call: TRBV6-1
clone_size: few
d_call: TRBD2

cdr3_nt: TGTGCCAGCAGCTCATCGGGGCAGCAAGAGACCCAGTACTTC
cdr3_aa: CASSSSGQQETQYF
j_call: TRBJ2-5
v_call: TRBV5-6
clone_size: many
d_call: -

cdr3_nt: TGCGCCAGCAGCCATGTAGGGGGTCCCAGCTACGAGCAGTACTTC
cdr3_aa: CASSHVGGPSYEQYF
j_call: TRBJ2-7
v_call: TRBV4-1
clone_size: few
d_call: -

cdr3_nt: TGCGCCAGCAGCCAAGGACAGCCTTATGGCTACACCTTC
cdr3_aa: CASSQGQPYGYTF
j_call: TRBJ1-2
v_call: TRBV4-1
clone_size: -
d_call: -

cdr3_nt: TGTGCCAGCAAGCCTCTCCTTGGGACTCATAACACCGGGGAGCTGTTTTTT
cdr3_aa: CASKPLLGTHNTGELFF
j_call: TRBJ2-2
v_call: TRBV6-1
clone_size: -
d_call: -

cdr3_nt: TGTGCCAGCAGTTTCGGGGGGGCCACTGAGCAGTTCTTC
cdr3_aa: CASSFGGATEQFF
j_call: TRBJ2-1
v_call: TRBV3-1
clone_size: -
d_call: TRBD2

cdr3_nt: TGCGCCAGCAGCACAGGCCCCGGCGCTTCCCCCTACGAGCAGTACTTC
cdr3_aa: CASSTGPGASPYEQYF
j_call: TRBJ2-7
v_call: TRBV5-1
clone_size: once
d_call: -

cdr3_nt: TGTGCCAGCATGGCAGGGGGTTCGGAGACCCAGTACTTC
cdr3_aa: CASMAGGSETQYF
j_call: TRBJ2-5
v_call: TRBV6-1
clone_size: few
d_call: TRBD1

cdr3_nt: TGTGCCAGCAGTGCAGGGGGGACGAGCAATCAGCCCCAGCATTTT
cdr3_aa: CASSAGGTSNQPQHF
j_call: TRBJ1-5
v_call: TRBV2
clone_size: many
d_call: TRBD1